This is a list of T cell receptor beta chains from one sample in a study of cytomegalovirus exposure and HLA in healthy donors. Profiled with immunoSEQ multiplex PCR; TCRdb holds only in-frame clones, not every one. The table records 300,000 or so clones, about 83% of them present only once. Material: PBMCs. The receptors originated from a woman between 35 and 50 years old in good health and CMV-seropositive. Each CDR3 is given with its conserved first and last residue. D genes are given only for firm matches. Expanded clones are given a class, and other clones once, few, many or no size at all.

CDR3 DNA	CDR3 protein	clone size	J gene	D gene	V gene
TGTGCCAGTAGTATAGATGGCACCCGGACAGGGTTCTACGAGCAGTACTTC	CASSIDGTRTGFYEQYF	NA	TRBJ2-7	TRBD1	TRBV19
TGTGCCAGCAGCTTAAGAGCGCTGGGTGGCTACACTGAAGCTTTCTTT	CASSLRALGGYTEAFF	NA	TRBJ1-1	NA	TRBV11-1
TGTGCCAGCAGTTCCTCCTGGGGGGGATTCCCCCTCCACTTT	CASSSSWGGFPLHF	NA	TRBJ1-6	NA	TRBV5-8
TGTGCCTGGAGTGTCAGTTCTGACACCATATATTTT	CAWSVSSDTIYF	once	TRBJ1-3	NA	TRBV30
TGTGCCAGCAGTCCCGGGATGAGCCCCTACGAGCAGTACTTC	CASSPGMSPYEQYF	NA	TRBJ2-7	NA	TRBV27
TGCGCCAGCAGCCAAGCAGTCACAGGGTCGGCAGATACGCAGTATTTT	CASSQAVTGSADTQYF	NA	TRBJ2-3	NA	TRBV4-3
TGTGCCAGCAGAACAGGGGTTCCAGATACGCAGTATTTT	CASRTGVPDTQYF	NA	TRBJ2-3	TRBD1	TRBV6-5
TGTGCCAGCAGTCCGACTCCGAGCTCCTACAATGAGCAGTTCTTC	CASSPTPSSYNEQFF	NA	TRBJ2-1	NA	TRBV27
TGTGCCAGTAGTCTAACAGGGTCCAATCAGCCCCAGCATTTT	CASSLTGSNQPQHF	NA	TRBJ1-5	NA	TRBV19
TGTGCCTTCGGGACTAGCGGGAGCTACGAGCAGTACTTC	CAFGTSGSYEQYF	once	TRBJ2-7	TRBD2	TRBV30
TGTGCCTGGATGGGACAGGGACGTAACTATGGCTACACCTTC	CAWMGQGRNYGYTF	NA	TRBJ1-2	TRBD1	TRBV30
TGCGCCAGCAGCTTTGGACTGTCCTACGAGCAGTACTTC	CASSFGLSYEQYF	NA	TRBJ2-7	NA	TRBV5-1
TGTGCCAGCAGTTCACAGGGGGGGAACACCGGGGAGCTGTTTTTT	CASSSQGGNTGELFF	NA	TRBJ2-2	TRBD1	TRBV7-2
TGTGCCAGCAGCCCAGTGGGCCTGGTAGCGGGAGAGGAATACAATGAGCAGTTCTTC	CASSPVGLVAGEEYNEQFF	NA	TRBJ2-1	TRBD2	TRBV27
TGTGCCAGCTCACCGAGACCTAGCGGAGACAATGAGCAGTTCTTC	CASSPRPSGDNEQFF	NA	TRBJ2-1	TRBD2	TRBV18
TGCAGCACGGGGGGCGGGAGAGGTACGAATGAGCAGTACTTC	CSTGGGRGTNEQYF	NA	TRBJ2-5	NA	TRBV29-1
TGTGCCAGCAGTTCTCGGGGTAGAGGCTATGGCTACACCTTC	CASSSRGRGYGYTF	NA	TRBJ1-2	NA	TRBV28
TGCGCCAGCAGCCAAGATGGGCAGCGAGGGGAGACCCAGTACTTC	CASSQDGQRGETQYF	NA	TRBJ2-5	NA	TRBV4-3
TGCGCCAGCAGCTTGGTGGACAGAGTCTACGAGCAGTACTTC	CASSLVDRVYEQYF	NA	TRBJ2-7	NA	TRBV5-1
TGTGCCAGCAGCCCCGGGAGTTCGGGAGAGCAGTACTTC	CASSPGSSGEQYF	NA	TRBJ2-7	NA	TRBV27
TGTGCCACCAGACAGACCTACGAGCAGTACTTC	CATRQTYEQYF	NA	TRBJ2-7	NA	TRBV2
TGTGCCAGCAGCCAAGATCAAAGGGACACGAGCTCCTACGAGCAGTACTTC	CASSQDQRDTSSYEQYF	few	TRBJ2-7	NA	TRBV4-2
TGTGCCACTACGCCGGGACAGGGGTTCGGTGAAGCTGAAGCTTTCTTT	CATTPGQGFGEAEAFF	NA	TRBJ1-1	TRBD1	TRBV10-3
TGCAGCGTTGAAGTCCGTTTGACTAGCGGATACAATGAGCAGTTCTTC	CSVEVRLTSGYNEQFF	NA	TRBJ2-1	TRBD2	TRBV29-1
TGTGCCAGCAGTTTACGGGACAGGGCCTACGAGCAGTACTTC	CASSLRDRAYEQYF	NA	TRBJ2-7	TRBD1	TRBV27
TGTGCCAGCAGCTTAGTTTCGGCAGCGGGAAACACCATATATTTT	CASSLVSAAGNTIYF	NA	TRBJ1-3	NA	TRBV7-9
TGTGCCTGGAGTGCCCCAGCGGCAGAGACCCAGTACTTC	CAWSAPAAETQYF	NA	TRBJ2-5	NA	TRBV30
TGTGCCAGCAGCTTAGGTCTAGCGGGAGGGCCTCTATCACCCAATGAGCAGTTCTTC	CASSLGLAGGPLSPNEQFF	NA	TRBJ2-1	TRBD2	TRBV7-9
TGTGCCAGTGGACTAGCGGGGGTAAACATTCAGTACTTC	CASGLAGVNIQYF	NA	TRBJ2-4	TRBD2	TRBV19
TGTGCCAGCAGTTACGGGACTAGCGGGAGTAGGTATGAGCAGTTCTTC	CASSYGTSGSRYEQFF	NA	TRBJ2-1	TRBD2	TRBV6-5
TGCGCCAGCAGCCAAGCCCTCACCCGACTCCTCCACTTT	CASSQALTRLLHF	NA	TRBJ1-6	NA	TRBV4-3
TGCGCCAGCAGCTTGGAACAGGGGAAGACTGAAGCTTTCTTT	CASSLEQGKTEAFF	NA	TRBJ1-1	TRBD1	TRBV5-1
TGTGCCACCTCTCCGGGACAGGGCGGAAACACCATATATTTT	CATSPGQGGNTIYF	NA	TRBJ1-3	TRBD1	TRBV10-3
TGTGCCAGCAGTCGGGGGGAGGCTAGCAATCAGCCCCAGCATTTT	CASSRGEASNQPQHF	few	TRBJ1-5	NA	TRBV25-1
TGTGCCAGCAGTTACGAGGCAGTGCTGGGCAATGAGCAGTTCTTC	CASSYEAVLGNEQFF	few	TRBJ2-1	NA	TRBV6-5
TGTGCCAGCAGTTCGTGGGACAGACCCACTGAAGCTTTCTTT	CASSSWDRPTEAFF	NA	TRBJ1-1	TRBD1	TRBV27
TGTGCCAGTAGTCTCCGGCGGGGCTCGCTGTACAATGAGCAGTTCTTC	CASSLRRGSLYNEQFF	NA	TRBJ2-1	NA	TRBV19
TGTGCCAGCAGCCCCCCAGAGGGGACAGGGAAAGGATACGAGCAGTACTTC	CASSPPEGTGKGYEQYF	NA	TRBJ2-7	TRBD1	TRBV7-2
TGTGCCAGCACCCGGGACAGGGCGGAGACCCAGTACTTC	CASTRDRAETQYF	NA	TRBJ2-5	TRBD1	TRBV7-9
TGTGCCAGTTCGGGACAGGGTAGCAATCAGCCCCAGCATTTT	CASSGQGSNQPQHF	NA	TRBJ1-5	TRBD1	TRBV19
TGTGCCAGCACCCAGTCGGGGGGCCGCTATGTGGGGAATTCACCCCTCCACTTT	CASTQSGGRYVGNSPLHF	NA	TRBJ1-6	NA	TRBV28
TGTGCCACCAGCAGAGGGCCGGAGTTTTCAGGGGCCTACGAGCAGTACTTC	CATSRGPEFSGAYEQYF	NA	TRBJ2-7	NA	TRBV15
TGTGCCAGCAGCTCAGGGAAGAGAGGCTACACCTTC	CASSSGKRGYTF	NA	TRBJ1-2	NA	TRBV5-6